These 2 T cell receptor beta chains came from one sample sequenced in a study of technical replicates of blood from a handful of donors. Generated by immunoSEQ multiplex PCR, the TCRdb table keeps only in-frame clones and is missing some. Here the sample spans about 81,000 clones, around 95% being singletons. The specimen was T cells isolated from PBMCs. The receptors derive from a human donor in good health.

The chain couples TRBV4-2 to TRBJ1-2, with TRBD1 identical over 8 bases. The V and J ends lost 1 base and 4 bases, in that order; junction bases with no gene match: 8. CDR1 is LGHNA and CDR2 is YNFKEQ in the germline V gene. This CDR3 is built from 16 residues. This CDR3 reads CASSQGKVTGAYGYTF. The CDR3 region has the DNA TGTGCCAGCAGCCAAGGGAAGGTGACAGGGGCCTATGGCTACACCTTC.

The chain is built from TRBV7-2 and TRBJ1-5; 8 nucleotides align to TRBD1. CDR1 is SGHTA and CDR2 is FQGNSA in the germline V gene. The CDR3 length is 17 residues. Trimming removed 5 bases from V and 0 bases from J; junction bases left unmatched: 9. The chain's CDR3 is CASSKRTGRNSNQPQHF. CDR3 coding DNA: TGTGCCAGCAGCAAAAGGACAGGGCGCAATAGCAATCAGCCCCAGCATTTT.